The 4 T cell receptor beta chains given below trace back to one sample, sequenced in a study of shared clonotypes between healthy human individuals. Here immunoSEQ multiplex PCR was the method, and the copy in TCRdb shows in-frame clones only, minus some. The sample includes under 2.5 million clones, 85% to 95% of them seen just once. The material sequenced was naive CD4+ T cells from PBMCs. The subset was: CD45RA+ positively selected. The receptors originated from a man younger than 35 in good health. Some clones in this sample may be carry-over from other donors' samples.

The chain combines TRBV7-9 with TRBJ2-2; perhaps TRBD2 as D (5 bases). This CDR3 is built from 15 residues. Trimming left V 6 bases short and J 0 bases short, with 11 bases between. Per the germline V gene, CDR1 is SEHNR and CDR2 is FQNEAQ (reference sequence). CDR3 amino acids: CASRTTTANTGELFF. CDR3 in DNA: TGTGCCAGCAGAACGACTACCGCGAACACCGGGGAGCTGTTTTTT.

CDR3 residues: CASSHPEGTGELFF. CDR3 nucleotides: TGCGCCAGCAGTCATCCTGAGGGGACCGGGGAGCTGTTTTTT. The V and J genes are TRBV23-1 and TRBJ2-2; tentatively, D is TRBD1 or TRBD2 (5 bases each). TRBV23-1 is given ORF status, its function remaining uncertain. The ends were cut back, 3 bases at V and 5 bases at J, with 10 bases in the middle. This CDR3 has 14 residues.

DNA of the CDR3: TGTGCCAGCAGCCCCGGTGGGGGACAAGGCGGCTACACCTTC. Residues: CASSPGGGQGGYTF. This chain connects TRBV5-4 to TRBJ1-2, with D possibly TRBD1 on 6 matching bases. The CDR3 has 14 amino acids. Germline CDR1 SGHNT, CDR2 YYREEE (reference sequence). V was shortened by 4 bases and J by 8 bases, with 18 bases between the two germline ends.

The V and J genes are TRBV28 and TRBJ2-4; a possible D gene is TRBD1 (5 bases). This CDR3 is built from 20 residues. Germline values: CDR1 MDHEN, CDR2 SYDVKM. Trimming left V 3 bases short and J 0 bases short, with 24 bases between. The DNA of the CDR3 is TGTGCCAGCAGTTTTAACCCCGAACAGGCCACCGAAATAGCCAAAAACATTCAGTACTTC. The encoded protein is CASSFNPEQATEIAKNIQYF.